One sample yielded the 7 T cell receptor beta chains listed below, sequenced in a study of blood T cell repertoires in COVID-19 (dated by TCRdb to the early 2020s). Receptor amplification or capture employed the immunoSEQ multiplex PCR assay. Not all clones reach the TCRdb copy of this immuneACCESS table, which keeps in-frame sequences only. Checked studies attribute under half of the gap to unresolved V genes and leave the rest unexplained. The sample profile shows some 130,000 clones; around 86% of them were found once. The leading ten clones occupy 2% to 3% of the sample. Sequencing was performed on peripheral blood. All receptors derive from a man aged 45-65 years with active COVID-19.

The V call is TRBV4-3, the J call TRBJ2-1; 7 positions agree with TRBD1. Trimming at V came to 2 bases and at J to 7 bases, leaving 11 bases not matched to a gene. Per the germline V gene, CDR1 is LGHNA and CDR2 is YSLEER. This CDR3 is built from 16 residues. The CDR3 DNA sequence: TGCGCCAGCAGCCAATTCCCTAAGGGGGCATGGAATGAGCAGTTCTTC. Amino acids: CASSQFPKGAWNEQFF.

The chain links TRBV30 to TRBJ2-7; weak D call: TRBD1 (6 bases). The length of the CDR3 is 13 residues. Germline assignment: CDR1 GTSNPN and CDR2 SVGIG (reference sequence). The V end was cut by 5 bases, the J end by 4 bases, with 15 bases between. CDR3 protein: CAWGQSLDYEQYF. The CDR3 coding sequence is TGTGCCTGGGGACAGAGCCTAGATTACGAGCAGTACTTC.

As DNA, the CDR3 is TGTGCCAGCAGACTACAGGGATACTTCACAGATACGCAGTATTTT. This encodes CASRLQGYFTDTQYF. The J gene is TRBJ2-3, the V gene TRBV2; maybe TRBD1 (6 bases). Germline-derived CDR1 and CDR2 are SNHLY and FYNNEI. The CDR3 has 15 residues. V gave up 6 bases and J gave up 2 bases, with 15 bases separating them. Full variable domain (missing parts from reference TRBV2 and TRBJ2-3): EPEVTQTPSHQVTQMGQEVILRCVPISNHLYFYWYRQILGQKVEFLVSFYNNEISEKSEIFDDQFSVERPDGSNFTLKIRSTKLEDSAMYFCASRLQGYFTDTQYFGPGTRLTVL.

The rearrangement links TRBV6-4 to TRBJ2-6; D unclear. From germline, CDR1 is MRHNA and CDR2 SNTAGT. The ends were cut back, 6 bases at V and 0 bases at J, with 6 bases in the middle. CDR3 length: 14 residues. CDR3 nucleotide sequence: TGTGCCAGCAGCCCAGACTCTGGGGCCAACGTCCTGACTTTC. It is translated as CASSPDSGANVLTF.

J is TRBJ2-1 and V is TRBV4-3, with 10 bases fitting TRBD2. J lost 5 bases, V lost 4 bases, and 5 bases had no gene match. Germline values: CDR1 LGHNA, CDR2 YSLEER. The CDR3 consists of 15 residues. CDR3 bases: TGCGCCAGCAGCCCTTGGACTAGCGGTAACAATGAGCAGTTCTTC. Amino acid sequence: CASSPWTSGNNEQFF.

The chain carries TRBV2 and TRBJ1-2; TRBD1 matches 11 bases. The CDR3 is made up of 14 amino acids. Germline V lookup: CDR1 SNHLY, CDR2 FYNNEI. J gave up 6 bases and V 4 bases, and 4 bases lay outside the gene matches. The CDR3 loop reads CASSGGQGAHGYTF. In DNA, the CDR3 is TGTGCCAGCAGTGGCGGACAGGGGGCGCATGGCTACACCTTC. Full variable domain (remainder filled in from reference TRBV2 and TRBJ1-2): EPEVTQTPSHQVTQMGQEVILRCVPISNHLYFYWYRQILGQKVEFLVSFYNNEISEKSEIFDDQFSVERPDGSNFTLKIRSTKLEDSAMYFCASSGGQGAHGYTFGSGTRLTVV.

The chain is built from TRBV11-2 and TRBJ1-1; no clear D. CDR1 is SGHAT, CDR2 FQNNGV, per germline. The CDR3 sequence is 14 residues long. V lost 1 base and J 5 bases, leaving 11 bases between the germline ends. CDR3 DNA: TGTGCCAGCAGCTTAGTGGAGGGAATAACTGAAGCTTTCTTT. This gives the protein CASSLVEGITEAFF. The full variable domain, completed using reference TRBV11-2 and TRBJ1-1, is EAGVAQSPRYKIIEKRQSVAFWCNPISGHATLYWYQQILGQGPKLLIQFQNNGVVDDSQLPKDRFSAERLKGVDSTLKIQPAKLEDSAVYLCASSLVEGITEAFFGQGTRLTVV.